Below, 19 T cell receptor beta chains from the same sample are listed, as sequenced in a study of OX40 agonist ivuxolimab in advanced cancers. Method: immunoSEQ multiplex PCR; TCRdb's copy keeps in-frame clones and lacks some. The data contain 70,000 to 95,000 clones, roughly 88% of them seen just once; the ten biggest clones take up around 0.71%. The sequenced sample was CD4+ or CD8+ T cells sorted from blood, obtained in a trial of the OX40 agonist ivuxolimab. The receptors here all came from an adult with an advanced solid tumor such as melanoma, head and neck, liver or kidney cancer.

This chain uses TRBV30 with TRBJ1-2, with D possibly matching TRBD1 (5 bases). The CDR3 has 14 residues. CDR1 is GTSNPN and CDR2 is SVGIG in the germline V gene (reference sequence). V dropped 3 bases and J dropped 2 bases, with 13 bases sitting between them. CDR3 sequence: CAWSAPGGNYGYTF. DNA for the CDR3: TGTGCCTGGAGCGCCCCGGGGGGGAACTATGGCTACACCTTC.

The CDR3 DNA sequence: TGTGCCAGCAGCTTAGGATCAACAGGGGGCCGGGAGACCCAGTACTTC. Protein sequence: CASSLGSTGGRETQYF. The chain combines TRBV7-9 with TRBJ2-5; the match to TRBD1 covers 9 bases. Germline V gene lookup returns CDR1 SEHNR and CDR2 FQNEAQ (reference sequence). J was trimmed by 5 bases and V by 1 base; bases with no gene match: 8. This CDR3 has 16 residues.

The chain uses TRBV10-3 and TRBJ2-5, with D tentatively TRBD1 or TRBD2 (5 bases each). The CDR3 has 16 residues. Trimming shortened V by 5 bases and J by 2 bases, and 18 bases separated the two germline ends. The germline V gene encodes CDR1 ENHRY and CDR2 SYGVKD. CDR3 nucleotide sequence: TGTGCCATCAGTTCCGGCATGGTTGGGGGTCAAGAGACCCAGTACTTC. Translation: CAISSGMVGGQETQYF.

This sequence joins TRBV7-2 and TRBJ2-5; tentative D call: TRBD2 (6 bases). Trimming cost V 0 bases and J 1 base, with 15 bases left between them. The CDR3 has 17 residues. Per germline, CDR1 SGHTA and CDR2 FQGNSA. The CDR3 sequence is CASSLATAVGGQETQYF. The CDR3 region has the DNA TGTGCCAGCAGCTTAGCCACAGCAGTGGGGGGCCAAGAGACCCAGTACTTC.

The chain joins TRBV2 to TRBJ2-5, with unresolved D. The germline gives CDR1 SNHLY, CDR2 FYNNEI. The CDR3 is 13 residues long. V shed 6 bases and J shed 2 bases, with 10 bases lying between them. CDR3 DNA sequence: TGTGCCAGCAGCGGAATTACTCAAGAGACCCAGTACTTC. Its translation is CASSGITQETQYF. Full variable domain (rest looked up from reference TRBV2 and TRBJ2-5): EPEVTQTPSHQVTQMGQEVILRCVPISNHLYFYWYRQILGQKVEFLVSFYNNEISEKSEIFDDQFSVERPDGSNFTLKIRSTKLEDSAMYFCASSGITQETQYFGPGTRLLVL.

This chain joins TRBV10-2 and TRBJ1-5; 9 bases align to TRBD1. Trimming at V came to 4 bases and at J to 6 bases, leaving 7 bases not matched to a gene. This CDR3 is 15 amino acids long. Germline CDR1 and CDR2: WSHSY and SAAADI. The CDR3 reads CASSGGQGSSQPQHF. The CDR3 DNA is TGCGCCAGCAGTGGAGGACAGGGGTCCAGTCAGCCCCAGCATTTT.

The chain employs TRBV6-6 and TRBJ1-4; D might be TRBD1 (5 bases). CDR3 length: 14 residues. Trimming pared 2 bases from V and 5 bases from J, leaving 9 bases between. Germline V gene data show CDR1 as MNHNY and CDR2 as SVGAGI (reference sequence). The CDR3 bases are TGTGCCAGCAGTTACGGGGGTCGGAATGAAAAACTGTTTTTT. Protein: CASSYGGRNEKLFF.

V and J are TRBV9 and TRBJ2-1; D gene ambiguous. The germline V gene has CDR1 SGDLS and CDR2 YYNGEE. This CDR3 is 13 amino acids long. Trimming took off 4 bases at V and 9 bases at J, with 14 bases between the two ends. CDR3 nucleotides: TGTGCCAGCAGCCCCGTGATGGGCGGTGAGCAGTTCTTC. Encoded protein: CASSPVMGGEQFF. The full variable domain, with the rest looked up from reference TRBV9 and TRBJ2-1, is DSGVTQTPKHLITATGQRVTLRCSPRSGDLSVYWYQQSLDQGLQFLIQYYNGEERAKGNILERFSAQQFPDLHSELNLSSLELGDSALYFCASSPVMGGEQFFGPGTRLTVL.

This CDR3 is CASSLATSGGPEYF. CDR3 sequence (DNA): TGCGCCAGCAGCTTGGCCACTAGCGGGGGACCTGAGTATTTT. V and J are TRBV5-1 and TRBJ2-3, with 11 bases identical to TRBD2. CDR1 is SGHRS and CDR2 is YFSETQ in the germline V gene. Trimming removed 0 bases from V and 13 bases from J; junction bases left unmatched: 7. CDR3 length: 14 residues. The full variable domain, its missing parts supplied by reference TRBV5-1 and TRBJ2-3, is KAGVTQTPRYLIKTRGQQVTLSCSPISGHRSVSWYQQTPGQGLQFLFEYFSETQRNKGNFPGRFSGRQFSNSRSEMNVSTLELGDSALYLCASSLATSGGPEYFGPGTRLTVL.

The gene calls are TRBV27 and TRBJ2-7, with 9 nucleotides matching TRBD1. J was trimmed by 1 base and V by 4 bases; bases with no gene match: 8. This CDR3 spans 16 amino acids. The germline gives CDR1 MNHEY, CDR2 SMNVEV (reference sequence). CDR3 in amino acids: CASSSNTGTGSYEQYF. CDR3 sequence (DNA): TGTGCCAGCAGTTCTAATACCGGGACAGGGTCCTACGAGCAGTACTTC.

The chain is built from TRBV5-1 and TRBJ2-3; D assignment may be TRBD1 or TRBD2 (5 bases each). The V end lost 4 bases, the J end lost 6 bases, and 21 bases lay between the germline ends. CDR3 size: 16 residues. Germline V gives CDR1 SGHRS, CDR2 YFSETQ. The CDR3 region is CASSQSSGSSLDTQYF. The CDR3 region has the DNA TGCGCCAGCAGCCAATCGTCAGGGTCTAGCCTTGATACGCAGTATTTT.

The chain uses TRBV18 and TRBJ2-3, with no clear D. Between the trimmed V and J ends, which lost 4 bases and 4 bases, there was a span of 6 bases. The CDR3 covers 12 residues. Germline V gene data show CDR1 as KGHSH and CDR2 as LQKENI. The CDR3 region has the DNA TGTGCCAGCTCACTAAGGGCAGATACGCAGTATTTT. This gives the protein CASSLRADTQYF.

V usage is TRBV11-3 and J usage is TRBJ2-3; 9 bases map to TRBD1. The CDR3 loop spans 16 amino acids. The V segment lost 4 bases and the J segment 3 bases; nucleotides outside the gene matches: 8. From germline, CDR1 is SGHNT and CDR2 YENEEA. The CDR3 region has the DNA TGTGCCAGCAGCTCTGGGACAGGGTATGGAACAGATACGCAGTATTTT. This gives the protein CASSSGTGYGTDTQYF.

The chain is built from TRBV14 and TRBJ1-2, with D tentatively TRBD1 (6 bases). This CDR3 contains 15 residues. Trimming removed 4 bases at V and 8 bases at J, with 20 bases between. Germline V gene data show CDR1 as SGHDN and CDR2 as FVKESK. CDR3 sequence: CASSLQSGGAWGYTF. The CDR3 DNA is TGTGCCAGCAGCCTACAGTCGGGGGGCGCCTGGGGCTACACCTTC.

This clone appeared once. The chain joins TRBV7-9 to TRBJ2-1; 10 bases are a match to TRBD2. CDR1 and CDR2 (germline): SEHNR, FQNEAQ (reference sequence). The junction had 15 bases not matched to a gene; V was cut back by 5 bases and J by 11 bases. The CDR3 spans 16 residues. Here the CDR3 DNA reads TGTGCCAGCAGCGATAGAGGGACTAGCGCCCTAGTTCAGCAGTTCTTC. Translation: CASSDRGTSALVQQFF. Filled out from reference TRBV7-9 and TRBJ2-1, the complete variable domain reads DTGVSQNPRHKITKRGQNVTFRCDPISEHNRLYWYRQTLGQGPEFLTYFQNEAQLEKSRLLSDRFSAERPKGSFSTLEIQRTEQGDSAMYLCASSDRGTSALVQQFFGPGTRLTVL.

This rearrangement joins TRBV25-1 to TRBJ2-7, with TRBD1 matching over 7 bases. Losses at the gene ends were 0 bases for V and 5 bases for J; bases not matched to a gene: 7. The CDR3 totals 15 residues. CDR1 and CDR2 (germline): MGHDK, SYGVNS. The CDR3 reads CASSEYRQGSDEQYF. DNA for the CDR3: TGTGCCAGCAGTGAATACCGACAGGGCTCTGACGAGCAGTACTTC.

This sequence joins TRBV5-1 and TRBJ1-1; no clear D. The CDR3 length is 14 residues. Looked up from germline, CDR1 is SGHRS and CDR2 is YFSETQ. Deletions cut 0 bases from V and 1 base from J, with 7 bases between. The CDR3 DNA reads as TGCGCCAGCAGCTTGGGTATAGAGAACACTGAAGCTTTCTTT. Its translation is CASSLGIENTEAFF. The full variable domain, in which reference TRBV5-1 and TRBJ1-1 provide the parts outside the CDR3, is KAGVTQTPRYLIKTRGQQVTLSCSPISGHRSVSWYQQTPGQGLQFLFEYFSETQRNKGNFPGRFSGRQFSNSRSEMNVSTLELGDSALYLCASSLGIENTEAFFGQGTRLTVV.

This clone was picked up one time. The V gene is TRBV29-1, the J gene TRBJ2-2; D gene unclear. The V end lost 4 bases, the J end lost 0 bases, and 9 bases lay between the germline ends. This CDR3 has 14 residues. Germline lookup yields CDR1 SQVTM and CDR2 ANQGSEA. The CDR3 reads CSVGRTSNTGELFF. Here the CDR3 DNA reads TGCAGCGTTGGTCGGACCTCGAACACCGGGGAGCTGTTTTTT.

This sequence joins TRBV5-4 and TRBJ2-1; 10 bases are shared with TRBD2. The CDR3 is 15 residues long. The junction had 6 bases not matched to a gene; V was cut back by 2 bases and J by 7 bases. Germline V lookup: CDR1 SGHNT, CDR2 YYREEE (reference sequence). Here the CDR3 DNA reads TGTGCCAGCAGCTTCGCTAGCGGGAGAGAGAATGAGCAGTTCTTC. It translates to CASSFASGRENEQFF. The variable domain in full, with the rest retrieved from reference TRBV5-4 and TRBJ2-1, is ETGVTQSPTHLIKTRGQQVTLRCSSQSGHNTVSWYQQALGQGPQFIFQYYREEENGRGNFPPRFSGLQFPNYSSELNVNALELDDSALYLCASSFASGRENEQFFGPGTRLTVL.